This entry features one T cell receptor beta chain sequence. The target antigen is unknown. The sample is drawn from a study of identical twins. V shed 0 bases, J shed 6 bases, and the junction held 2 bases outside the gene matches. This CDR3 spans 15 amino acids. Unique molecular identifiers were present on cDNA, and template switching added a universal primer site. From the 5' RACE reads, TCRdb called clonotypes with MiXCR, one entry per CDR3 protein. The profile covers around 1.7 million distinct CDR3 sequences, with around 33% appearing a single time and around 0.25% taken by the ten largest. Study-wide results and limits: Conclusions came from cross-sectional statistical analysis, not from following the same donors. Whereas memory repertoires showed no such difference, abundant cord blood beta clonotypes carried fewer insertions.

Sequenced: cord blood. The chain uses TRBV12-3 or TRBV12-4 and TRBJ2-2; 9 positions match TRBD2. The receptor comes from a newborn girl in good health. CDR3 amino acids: CASSLASGRSGELFF. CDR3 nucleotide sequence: TGTGCCAGCAGTTTAGCTAGCGGGAGATCCGGGGAGCTGTTTTTT.